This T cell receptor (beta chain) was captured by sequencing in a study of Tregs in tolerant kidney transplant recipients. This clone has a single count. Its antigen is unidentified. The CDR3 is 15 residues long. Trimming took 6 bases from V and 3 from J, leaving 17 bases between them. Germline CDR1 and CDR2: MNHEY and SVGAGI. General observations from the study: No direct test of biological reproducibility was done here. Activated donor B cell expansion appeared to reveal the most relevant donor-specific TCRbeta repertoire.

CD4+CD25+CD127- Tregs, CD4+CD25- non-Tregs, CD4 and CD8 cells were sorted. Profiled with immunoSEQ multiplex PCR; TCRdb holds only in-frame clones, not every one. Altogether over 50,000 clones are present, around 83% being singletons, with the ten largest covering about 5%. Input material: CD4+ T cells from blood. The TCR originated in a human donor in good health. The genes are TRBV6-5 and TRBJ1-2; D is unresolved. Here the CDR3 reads CASSLWEGGHYGYTF. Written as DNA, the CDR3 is TGTGCCAGCAGCCTGTGGGAGGGAGGGCACTATGGCTACACCTTC.